This T cell receptor (beta chain) derives from a study of early T cells in non-severe SARS-CoV-2 infection. Study results and caveats: The VDJdb matching leaned toward anti-spike CD8 responses and overlooked private and CD4 specificities.

This clonotype has a handful of counts. As yet, its antigen is unknown. Individual cDNA molecules received unique molecular identifiers. TCRdb itself ran the 5' RACE reads through MiXCR, one entry per CDR3 protein. The sample lists about 40,000 distinct CDR3 sequences; roughly 4.3% were seen once. Germline V gene lookup returns CDR1 MNHEY and CDR2 SVGAGI. Trimming left V 5 bases short and J 3 bases short, with 21 bases between. The CDR3 sequence is 17 residues long. This clonotype was sampled from an adult who was a healthcare worker with PCR-confirmed SARS-CoV-2 infection or an uninfected control (not recorded which). The sequenced sample consisted of whole blood. V gene TRBV6-5 combines with J gene TRBJ2-3; either TRBD1 or TRBD2 may fit D (5 bases each). CDR3 nucleotide sequence: TGTGCCAGCAGTCCCTATCACCCTAGCAGGGATACAGATACGCAGTATTTT. Protein sequence: CASSPYHPSRDTDTQYF.